Detailed here is one TCR beta chain. The table came from immunoSEQ multiplex PCR; TCRdb's copy has only in-frame clones and leaves some out. Here the sample spans about 100,000 clones, roughly 88% being singletons. The V end was cut by 6 bases, the J end by 11 bases, with 14 bases between. The CDR3 is 12 residues long. Germline V CDR1 and CDR2: MDHEN, SYDVKM. These data are taken from a study of PD-L1 blockade in urothelial cancer. Study summary: Beginning in the mid-2010s, patients received atezolizumab, given as 1,200 mg intravenously every 3 weeks. Per blood sample, T cells had a median of around 140,000.

The material sequenced was PBMCs, taken around atezolizumab (anti-PD-L1) treatment. This receptor was obtained from a man aged 50 to 60 with urothelial cancer. The V and J genes are TRBV28 and TRBJ2-1, with a possible D match to TRBD2 (6 bases). The CDR3 here is CASRQGGSQQFF. The CDR3 bases are TGTGCCAGCAGGCAGGGAGGCAGCCAGCAGTTCTTC.